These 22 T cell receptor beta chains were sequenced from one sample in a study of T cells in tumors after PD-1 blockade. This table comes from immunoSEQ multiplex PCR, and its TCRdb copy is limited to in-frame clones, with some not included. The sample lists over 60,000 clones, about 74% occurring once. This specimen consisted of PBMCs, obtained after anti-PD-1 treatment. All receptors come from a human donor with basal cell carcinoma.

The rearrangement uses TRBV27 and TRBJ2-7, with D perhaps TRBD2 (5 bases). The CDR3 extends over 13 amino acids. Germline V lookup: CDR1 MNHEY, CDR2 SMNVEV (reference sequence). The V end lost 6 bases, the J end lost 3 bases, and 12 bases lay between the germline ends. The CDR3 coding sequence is TGTGCCAGCAGCTCGGGAAACTACTACGAGCAGTACTTC. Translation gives CASSSGNYYEQYF.

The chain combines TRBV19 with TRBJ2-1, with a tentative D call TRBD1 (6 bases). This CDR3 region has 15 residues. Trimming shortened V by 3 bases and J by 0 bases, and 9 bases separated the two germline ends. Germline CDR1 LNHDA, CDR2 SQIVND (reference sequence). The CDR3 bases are TGTGCCAGTAGTATCGGACAGTCCTCCTACAATGAGCAGTTCTTC. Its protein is CASSIGQSSYNEQFF.

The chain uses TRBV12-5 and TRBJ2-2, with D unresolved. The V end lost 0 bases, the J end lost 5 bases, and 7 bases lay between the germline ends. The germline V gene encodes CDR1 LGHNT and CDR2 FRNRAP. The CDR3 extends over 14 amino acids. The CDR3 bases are TGTGCTAGTGGTTTGGTAGTCGATACCGGGGAGCTGTTTTTT. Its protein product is CASGLVVDTGELFF.

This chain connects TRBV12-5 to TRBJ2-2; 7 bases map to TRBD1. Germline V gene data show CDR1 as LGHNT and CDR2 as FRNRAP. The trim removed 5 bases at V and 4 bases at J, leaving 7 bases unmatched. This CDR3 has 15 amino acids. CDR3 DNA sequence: TGTGCTAGTGGTGACTACAGGGGATCCACCGGGGAGCTGTTTTTT. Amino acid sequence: CASGDYRGSTGELFF.

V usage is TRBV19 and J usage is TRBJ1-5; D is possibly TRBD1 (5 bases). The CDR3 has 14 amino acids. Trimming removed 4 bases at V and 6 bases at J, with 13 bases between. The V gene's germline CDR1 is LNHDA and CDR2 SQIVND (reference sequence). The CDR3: CASSSWQGLQPQHF. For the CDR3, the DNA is TGTGCCAGTAGTAGTTGGCAGGGCCTTCAGCCCCAGCATTTT.

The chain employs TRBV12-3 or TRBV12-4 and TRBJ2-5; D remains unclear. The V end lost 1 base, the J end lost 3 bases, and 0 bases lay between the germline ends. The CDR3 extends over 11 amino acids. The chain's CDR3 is CASSLEETQYF. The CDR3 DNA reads TGTGCCAGCAGTTTAGAAGAGACCCAGTACTTC.

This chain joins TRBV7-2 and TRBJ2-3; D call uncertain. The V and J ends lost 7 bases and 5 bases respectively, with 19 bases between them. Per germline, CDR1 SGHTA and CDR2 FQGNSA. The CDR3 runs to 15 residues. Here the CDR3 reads CASTVTTAHRDTQYF. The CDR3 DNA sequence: TGTGCCAGCACCGTCACGACGGCCCACAGAGATACGCAGTATTTT.

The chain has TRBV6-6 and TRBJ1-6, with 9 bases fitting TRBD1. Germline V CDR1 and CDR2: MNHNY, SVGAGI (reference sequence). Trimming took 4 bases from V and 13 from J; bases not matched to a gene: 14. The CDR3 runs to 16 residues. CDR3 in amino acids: CASSSTGGPGGIPLHF. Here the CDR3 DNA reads TGTGCCAGCAGTTCCACAGGGGGCCCAGGGGGAATCCCCCTCCACTTT.

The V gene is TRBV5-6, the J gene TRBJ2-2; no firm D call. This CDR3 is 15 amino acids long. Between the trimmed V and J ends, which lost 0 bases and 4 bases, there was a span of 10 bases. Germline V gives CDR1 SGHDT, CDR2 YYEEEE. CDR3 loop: CASSLAILRTGELFF. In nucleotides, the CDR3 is TGTGCCAGCAGCTTGGCGATTCTGCGCACCGGGGAGCTGTTTTTT.

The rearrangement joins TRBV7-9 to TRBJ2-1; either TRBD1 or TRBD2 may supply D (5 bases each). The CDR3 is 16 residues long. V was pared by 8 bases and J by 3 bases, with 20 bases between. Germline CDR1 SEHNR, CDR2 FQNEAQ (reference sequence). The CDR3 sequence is CASSRGTGLNYNEQFF. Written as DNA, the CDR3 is TGTGCCAGCTCCCGGGGAACAGGCCTAAACTACAATGAGCAGTTCTTC.

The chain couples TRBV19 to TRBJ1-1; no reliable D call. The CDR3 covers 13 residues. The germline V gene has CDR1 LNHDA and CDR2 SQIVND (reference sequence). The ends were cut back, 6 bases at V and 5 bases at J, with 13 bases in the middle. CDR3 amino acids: CASRLRVGTEAFF. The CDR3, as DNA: TGTGCCAGTAGGTTGAGGGTAGGTACTGAAGCTTTCTTT. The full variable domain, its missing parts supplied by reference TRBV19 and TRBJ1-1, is DGGITQSPKYLFRKEGQNVTLSCEQNLNHDAMYWYRQDPGQGLRLIYYSQIVNDFQKGDIAEGYSVSREKKESFPLTVTSAQKNPTAFYLCASRLRVGTEAFFGQGTRLTVV.

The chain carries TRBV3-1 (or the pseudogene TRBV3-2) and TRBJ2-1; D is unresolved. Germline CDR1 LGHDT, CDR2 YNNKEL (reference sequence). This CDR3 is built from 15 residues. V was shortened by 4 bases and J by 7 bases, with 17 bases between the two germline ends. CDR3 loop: CASSPPRSYENEQFF. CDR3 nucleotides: TGTGCCAGCAGCCCCCCTAGGTCTTACGAAAATGAGCAGTTCTTC.

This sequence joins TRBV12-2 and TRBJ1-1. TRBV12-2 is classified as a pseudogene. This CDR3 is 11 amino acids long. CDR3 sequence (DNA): TGTGCAAGTCGCTTATCTGCTGAAGCTTTCTTT. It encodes CASRLSAEAFF.

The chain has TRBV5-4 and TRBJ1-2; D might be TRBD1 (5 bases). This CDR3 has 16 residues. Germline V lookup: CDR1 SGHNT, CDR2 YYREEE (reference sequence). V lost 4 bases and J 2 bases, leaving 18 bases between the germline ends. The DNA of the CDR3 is TGTGCCAGCAGCCTTAGGGGAATGCTAGGGAACTATGGCTACACCTTC. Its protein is CASSLRGMLGNYGYTF.

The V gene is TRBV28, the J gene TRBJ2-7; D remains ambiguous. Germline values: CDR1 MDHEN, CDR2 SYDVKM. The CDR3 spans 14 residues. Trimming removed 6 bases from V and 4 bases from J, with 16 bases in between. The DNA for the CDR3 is TGTGCCAGCAGCCCAGGTCCCCCCCGATACGAGCAGTACTTC. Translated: CASSPGPPRYEQYF.

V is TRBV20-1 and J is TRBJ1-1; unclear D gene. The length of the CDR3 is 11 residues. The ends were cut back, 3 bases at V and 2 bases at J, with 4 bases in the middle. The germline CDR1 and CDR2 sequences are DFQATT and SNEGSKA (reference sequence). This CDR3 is CSARDNTEAFF. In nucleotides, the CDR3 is TGCAGTGCTAGGGACAACACTGAAGCTTTCTTT.

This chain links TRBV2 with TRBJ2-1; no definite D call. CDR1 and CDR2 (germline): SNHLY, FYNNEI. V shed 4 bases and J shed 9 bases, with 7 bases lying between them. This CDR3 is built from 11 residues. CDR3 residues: CASSGTSEQFF. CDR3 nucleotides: TGTGCCAGCAGTGGGACGAGTGAGCAGTTCTTC.

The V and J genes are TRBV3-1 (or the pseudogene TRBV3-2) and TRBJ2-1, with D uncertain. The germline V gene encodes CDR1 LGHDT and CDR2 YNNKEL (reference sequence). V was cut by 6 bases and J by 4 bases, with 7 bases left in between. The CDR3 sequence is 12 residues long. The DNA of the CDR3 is TGTGCCAGCAGACAGTATTACAATGAGCAGTTCTTC. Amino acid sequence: CASRQYYNEQFF.

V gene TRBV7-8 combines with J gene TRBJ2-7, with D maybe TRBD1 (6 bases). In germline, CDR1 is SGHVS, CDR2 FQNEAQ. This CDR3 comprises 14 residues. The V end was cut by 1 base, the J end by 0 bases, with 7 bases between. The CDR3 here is CASSLVGGSYEQYF. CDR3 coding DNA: TGTGCCAGCAGCTTAGTAGGGGGCTCCTACGAGCAGTACTTC.

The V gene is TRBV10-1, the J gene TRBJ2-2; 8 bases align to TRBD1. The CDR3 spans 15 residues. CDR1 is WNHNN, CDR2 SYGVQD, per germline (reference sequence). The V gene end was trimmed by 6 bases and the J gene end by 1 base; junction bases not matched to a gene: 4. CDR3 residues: CASRPGTGNTGELFF. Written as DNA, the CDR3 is TGCGCCAGCAGACCCGGGACAGGGAACACCGGGGAGCTGTTTTTT.

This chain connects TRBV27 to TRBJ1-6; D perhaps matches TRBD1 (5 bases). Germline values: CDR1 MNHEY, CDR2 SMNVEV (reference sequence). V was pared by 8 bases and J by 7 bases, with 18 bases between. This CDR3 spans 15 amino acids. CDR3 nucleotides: TGTGCCAGCCGGGACCCCCAAGTGCGGAATTCACCCCTCCACTTT. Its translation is CASRDPQVRNSPLHF.

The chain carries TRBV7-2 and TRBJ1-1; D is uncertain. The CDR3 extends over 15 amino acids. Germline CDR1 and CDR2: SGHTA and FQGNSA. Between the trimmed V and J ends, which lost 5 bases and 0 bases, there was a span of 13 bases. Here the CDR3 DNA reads TGTGCCAGCAGCCAAGCACAGAGATTGAACACTGAAGCTTTCTTT. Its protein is CASSQAQRLNTEAFF. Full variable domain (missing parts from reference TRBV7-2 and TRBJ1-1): GAGVSQSPSNKVTEKGKDVELRCDPISGHTALYWYRQSLGQGLEFLIYFQGNSAPDKSGLPSDRFSAERTGGSVSTLTIQRTQQEDSAVYLCASSQAQRLNTEAFFGQGTRLTVV.